The present T cell receptor (beta chain) was sequenced within a study of T cell responses to AZD1222 COVID-19 vaccine. Study-level points and caveats: It was only after the peak T cell response that any repertoires were sampled. The donor group comprised mostly white British people and more females; the analysis possibly underestimated clonal diversity. Distributed over spike, vaccine-associated CD4 TCRs predominated at 160-218 and 743-854.

The CDR3 loop spans 20 amino acids. Looked up from germline, CDR1 is MGHRA and CDR2 is YSYEKL. V lost 4 bases and J lost 3; bases outside the gene matches: 22. As to this clone: Its antigen is not known.

Assay used: immunoSEQ multiplex PCR; TCRdb lists only in-frame clones, some missing. This sample has under 140,000 clones, with under 95% found just once. The chain joins TRBV4-1 to TRBJ1-1, with 8 bases fitting TRBD1. The sequencing here drew on peripheral blood, taken on day 0 of AZD1222 vaccination. This receptor was identified in an adult in good health. The CDR3 spells CASSLPNARQGLNYDTEAFF. CDR3 DNA: TGCGCCAGCAGCCTCCCTAATGCGAGACAGGGGTTGAATTACGACACTGAAGCTTTCTTT.